These T cell receptor beta chains were read from a single sample in a study of cytomegalovirus exposure and HLA in healthy donors. Data came from immunoSEQ multiplex PCR; TCRdb stores just in-frame clones and leaves some out. The sample carries approximately 160,000 clones, around 80% recorded once. The source material was PBMCs. The receptors derive from a woman aged 18 to 35 in good health and CMV-seronegative. The CDR3 runs from the conserved cysteine through the conserved F or W. Fields, in order: V gene, D gene, clone size, J gene, CDR3 protein, CDR3 DNA. A D gene is named only where the DNA matches it firmly. Part of the rows lack a size; the others show once, few, many or a class for expanded clones.

>TRBV28|TRBD1|-|TRBJ1-4
CASSPGGLNEKLFF
TGTGCCAGCAGTCCAGGGGGCCTTAATGAAAAACTGTTTTTT
>TRBV28|TRBD2|-|TRBJ2-3
CASSPAGLADTDTQYF
TGTGCCAGCAGTCCGGCGGGACTAGCGGATACAGATACGCAGTATTTT
>TRBV7-9|TRBD1|-|TRBJ1-1
CSSSVEDRETFF
TGTTCCAGCAGCGTAGAGGACAGGGAAACTTTCTTT
>TRBV6-6|-|-|TRBJ2-5
CASSYGQTDQETQYF
TGTGCCAGCAGTTACGGGCAGACCGACCAAGAGACCCAGTACTTC
>TRBV7-2|TRBD1|-|TRBJ2-1
CASSKRQGQPNNEQFF
TGTGCCAGCAGCAAACGACAGGGGCAGCCGAACAATGAGCAGTTCTTC
>TRBV2|-|few|TRBJ2-1
CASHSPGTPLLEQFF
TGTGCCAGCCATTCCCCCGGGACTCCCTTACTCGAGCAGTTCTTC
>TRBV6-5|TRBD1|-|TRBJ2-2
CASSYSTGGTGELFF
TGTGCCAGCAGTTACTCTACAGGGGGGACCGGGGAGCTGTTTTTT
>TRBV13|TRBD2|-|TRBJ2-1
CASSLVISGRAKNNEQFF
TGTGCCAGCAGCTTAGTTATCAGCGGGAGGGCCAAGAACAATGAGCAGTTCTTC
>TRBV28|-|-|TRBJ2-7
CASSAYSYEQYF
TGTGCCAGCAGTGCCTACTCCTACGAGCAGTACTTC
>TRBV10-3|TRBD1|few|TRBJ2-1
CASGQEAYNEQFF
TGTGCCTCAGGACAGGAAGCCTACAATGAGCAGTTCTTC
>TRBV10-3|-|-|TRBJ1-5
CAISAEGVQPQHF
TGTGCCATCAGTGCTGAGGGGGTCCAGCCCCAGCATTTT
>TRBV28|TRBD1|-|TRBJ2-2
CASSLWQGDTGELFF
TGTGCCAGCAGTTTGTGGCAGGGGGATACCGGGGAGCTGTTTTTT
>TRBV5-6|TRBD1|-|TRBJ2-7
CASSSLEGTGLYEQYF
TGTGCCAGCAGCTCCTTGGAGGGGACAGGTCTCTACGAGCAGTACTTC
>TRBV11-2|TRBD1|-|TRBJ2-7
CASSSLRGQRYYEQYF
TGTGCCAGCAGCTCTTTAAGGGGACAGAGATACTACGAGCAGTACTTC
>TRBV5-4|-|-|TRBJ1-2
CASSRKTGTNYGYTF
TGTGCCAGCAGCCGAAAAACAGGAACTAACTATGGCTACACCTTC
>TRBV7-9|TRBD1|-|TRBJ2-3
CASSKTGGPDTQYF
TGTGCCAGCAGTAAAACAGGGGGCCCAGATACGCAGTATTTT
>TRBV6-1|TRBD1|once|TRBJ1-5
CASSEAGGHQPQHF
TGTGCCAGCAGTGAAGCAGGGGGCCATCAGCCCCAGCATTTT
>TRBV14|-|-|TRBJ1-4
CASSLNRVANEKLFF
TGTGCCAGCAGCCTCAACAGGGTTGCTAATGAAAAACTGTTTTTT
>TRBV7-2|TRBD1|-|TRBJ2-5
CASSAGTAETQYF
TGTGCCAGCAGCGCCGGGACAGCCGAGACCCAGTACTTC
>TRBV4-3|-|-|TRBJ1-2
CASSQDLQAANYGYTF
TGCGCCAGCAGCCAAGATCTCCAGGCTGCTAACTATGGCTACACCTTC
>TRBV5-4|TRBD2|-|TRBJ2-7
CASSLGTSGTYEQYF
TGTGCCAGCAGCCTCGGGACTAGCGGGACCTACGAGCAGTACTTC
>TRBV6-6|-|-|TRBJ2-7
CASNSAGFSYEQYF
TGTGCCAGCAACTCAGCAGGGTTCTCCTACGAGCAGTACTTC
>TRBV27|-|few|TRBJ1-3
CASSSGGIGGNTIYF
-
>TRBV7-2|-|-|TRBJ2-7
CASSRTGYEQYF
TGTGCCAGCAGCCGAACAGGGTACGAGCAGTACTTC
>TRBV4-3|-|-|TRBJ2-7
CASSQASGYVYEQYF
TGCGCCAGCAGCCAAGCCAGCGGGTATGTCTACGAGCAGTACTTC
>TRBV6-5|TRBD1|few|TRBJ2-1
CASSYSGDSSYNEQFF
TGTGCCAGCAGTTACTCAGGGGACAGCTCCTACAATGAGCAGTTCTTC
>TRBV5-1|-|-|TRBJ2-7
CASSLVGQSYEQYF
TGCGCCAGCAGCTTGGTTGGGCAGTCCTACGAGCAGTACTTC